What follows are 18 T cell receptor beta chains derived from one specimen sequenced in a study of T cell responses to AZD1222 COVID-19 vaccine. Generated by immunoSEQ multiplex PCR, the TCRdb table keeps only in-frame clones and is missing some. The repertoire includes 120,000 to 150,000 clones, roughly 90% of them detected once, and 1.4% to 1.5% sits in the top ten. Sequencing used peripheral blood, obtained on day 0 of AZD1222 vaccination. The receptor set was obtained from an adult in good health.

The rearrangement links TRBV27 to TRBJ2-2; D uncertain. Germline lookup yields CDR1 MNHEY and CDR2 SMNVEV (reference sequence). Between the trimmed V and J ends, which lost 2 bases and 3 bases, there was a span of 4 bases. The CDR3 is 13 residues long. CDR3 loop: CASSLGDTGELFF. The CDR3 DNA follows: TGTGCCAGCAGTTTAGGCGACACCGGGGAGCTGTTTTTT.

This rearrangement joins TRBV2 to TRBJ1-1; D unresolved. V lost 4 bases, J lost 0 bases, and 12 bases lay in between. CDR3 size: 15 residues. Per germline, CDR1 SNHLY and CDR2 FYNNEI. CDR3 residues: CASSVNSLMNTEAFF. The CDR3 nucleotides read TGTGCCAGCAGTGTAAACAGCCTGATGAACACTGAAGCTTTCTTT. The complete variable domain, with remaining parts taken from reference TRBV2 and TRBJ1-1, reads EPEVTQTPSHQVTQMGQEVILRCVPISNHLYFYWYRQILGQKVEFLVSFYNNEISEKSEIFDDQFSVERPDGSNFTLKIRSTKLEDSAMYFCASSVNSLMNTEAFFGQGTRLTVV.

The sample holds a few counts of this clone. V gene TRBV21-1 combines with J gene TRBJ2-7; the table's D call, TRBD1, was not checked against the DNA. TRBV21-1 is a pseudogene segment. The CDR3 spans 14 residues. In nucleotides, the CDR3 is TGTGCCAGCAGCAAAGTAGGGGTTTCCTACGAGCAGTACTTC. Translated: CASSKVGVSYEQYF.

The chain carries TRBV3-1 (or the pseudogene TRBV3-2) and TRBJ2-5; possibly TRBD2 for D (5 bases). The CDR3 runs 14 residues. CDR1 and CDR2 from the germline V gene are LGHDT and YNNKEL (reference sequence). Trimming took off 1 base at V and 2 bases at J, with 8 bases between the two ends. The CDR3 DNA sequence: TGTGCCAGCAGCCAAGCCGACTATCAAGAGACCCAGTACTTC. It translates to CASSQADYQETQYF.

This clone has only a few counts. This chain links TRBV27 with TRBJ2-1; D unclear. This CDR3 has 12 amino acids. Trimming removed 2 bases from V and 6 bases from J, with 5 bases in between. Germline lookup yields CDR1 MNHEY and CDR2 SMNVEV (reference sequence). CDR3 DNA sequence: TGTGCCAGCAGTTTAATGGGCAATGAGCAGTTCTTC. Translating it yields CASSLMGNEQFF.

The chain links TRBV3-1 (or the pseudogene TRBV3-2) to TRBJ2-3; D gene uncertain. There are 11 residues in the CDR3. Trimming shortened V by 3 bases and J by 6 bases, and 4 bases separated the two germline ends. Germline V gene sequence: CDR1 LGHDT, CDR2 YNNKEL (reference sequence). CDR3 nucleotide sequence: TGTGCCAGCAGCCATCTCGATACGCAGTATTTT. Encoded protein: CASSHLDTQYF.

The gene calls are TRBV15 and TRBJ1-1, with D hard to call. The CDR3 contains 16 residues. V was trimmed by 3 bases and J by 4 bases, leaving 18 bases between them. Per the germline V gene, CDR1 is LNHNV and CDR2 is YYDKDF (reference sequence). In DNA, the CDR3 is TGTGCCACCAGCAGGGGCCTCGCAGCCCAAGGCACTGAAGCTTTCTTT. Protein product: CATSRGLAAQGTEAFF.

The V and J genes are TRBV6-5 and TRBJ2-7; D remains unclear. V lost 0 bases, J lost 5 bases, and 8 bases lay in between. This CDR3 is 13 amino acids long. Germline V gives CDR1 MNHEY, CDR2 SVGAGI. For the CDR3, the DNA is TGTGCCAGCAGTTACTCTTCAGGAGACGAGCAGTACTTC. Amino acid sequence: CASSYSSGDEQYF.

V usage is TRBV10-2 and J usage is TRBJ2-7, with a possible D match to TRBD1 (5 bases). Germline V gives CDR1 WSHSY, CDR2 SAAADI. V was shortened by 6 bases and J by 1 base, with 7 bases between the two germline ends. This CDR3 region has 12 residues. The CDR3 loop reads CASSRVSYEQYF. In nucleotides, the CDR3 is TGCGCCAGCAGCAGGGTGTCCTACGAGCAGTACTTC.

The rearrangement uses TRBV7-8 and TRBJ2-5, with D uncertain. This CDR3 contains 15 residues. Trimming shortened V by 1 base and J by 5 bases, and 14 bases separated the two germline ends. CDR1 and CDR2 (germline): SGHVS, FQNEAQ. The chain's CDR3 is CASSLVIGLRETQYF. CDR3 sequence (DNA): TGTGCCAGCAGCTTAGTAATAGGGCTCCGGGAGACCCAGTACTTC. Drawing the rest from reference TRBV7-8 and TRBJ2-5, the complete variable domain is GAGVSQSPRYKVAKRGQDVALRCDPISGHVSLFWYQQALGQGPEFLTYFQNEAQLDKSGLPSDRFFAERPEGSVSTLKIQRTQQEDSAVYLCASSLVIGLRETQYFGPGTRLLVL.

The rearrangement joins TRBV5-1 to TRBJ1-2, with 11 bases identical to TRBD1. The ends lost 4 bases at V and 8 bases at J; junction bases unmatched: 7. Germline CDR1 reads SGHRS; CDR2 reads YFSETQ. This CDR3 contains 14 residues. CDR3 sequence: CASSAGQGAAGYTF. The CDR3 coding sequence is TGCGCCAGCAGCGCTGGACAGGGGGCGGCCGGCTACACCTTC. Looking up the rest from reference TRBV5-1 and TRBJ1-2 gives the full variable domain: KAGVTQTPRYLIKTRGQQVTLSCSPISGHRSVSWYQQTPGQGLQFLFEYFSETQRNKGNFPGRFSGRQFSNSRSEMNVSTLELGDSALYLCASSAGQGAAGYTFGSGTRLTVV.

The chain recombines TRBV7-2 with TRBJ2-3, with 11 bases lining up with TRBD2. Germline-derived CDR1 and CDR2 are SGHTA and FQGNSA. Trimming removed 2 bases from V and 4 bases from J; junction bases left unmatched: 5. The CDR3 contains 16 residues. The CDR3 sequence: CASSLHSGGAPDTQYF. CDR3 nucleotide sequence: TGTGCCAGCAGCTTACATAGCGGGGGGGCCCCAGATACGCAGTATTTT.

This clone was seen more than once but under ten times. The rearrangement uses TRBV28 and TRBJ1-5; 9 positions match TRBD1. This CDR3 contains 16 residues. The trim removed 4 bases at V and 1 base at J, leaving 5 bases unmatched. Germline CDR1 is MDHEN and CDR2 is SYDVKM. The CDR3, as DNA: TGTGCCAGCAGTTGGGTGGACAGGGGCAGCAATCAGCCCCAGCATTTT. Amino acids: CASSWVDRGSNQPQHF.

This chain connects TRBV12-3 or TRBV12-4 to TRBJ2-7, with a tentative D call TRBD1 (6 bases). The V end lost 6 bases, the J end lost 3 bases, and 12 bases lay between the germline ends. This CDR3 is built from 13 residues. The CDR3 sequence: CASRGQNLYEQYF. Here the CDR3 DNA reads TGTGCCAGCAGGGGACAAAACCTCTACGAGCAGTACTTC.

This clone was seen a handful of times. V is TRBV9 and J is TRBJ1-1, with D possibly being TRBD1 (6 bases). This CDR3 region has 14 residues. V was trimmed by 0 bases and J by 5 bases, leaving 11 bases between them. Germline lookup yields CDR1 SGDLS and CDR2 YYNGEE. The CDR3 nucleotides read TGTGCCAGCAGCGTAGGCAGGGGAGAGACTGAAGCTTTCTTT. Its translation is CASSVGRGETEAFF.

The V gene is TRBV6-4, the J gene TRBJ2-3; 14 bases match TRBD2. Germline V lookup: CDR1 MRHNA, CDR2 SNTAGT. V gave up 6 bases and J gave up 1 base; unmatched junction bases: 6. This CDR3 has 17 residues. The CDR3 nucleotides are TGTGCCAGCAGCCCTTCGGGACTAGCGGGGGGCACAGATACGCAGTATTTT. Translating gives CASSPSGLAGGTDTQYF.

CDR3 coding DNA: TGTGCCAGCAGCCTGAAGCGGGGAAACACCGGGGAGCTGTTTTTT. Protein product: CASSLKRGNTGELFF. The chain recombines TRBV14 with TRBJ2-2; 7 nucleotides match TRBD2. Trimming cost V 4 bases and J 2 bases; bases outside gene matches: 4. Germline CDR1 reads SGHDN; CDR2 reads FVKESK. The CDR3 is 15 residues long.

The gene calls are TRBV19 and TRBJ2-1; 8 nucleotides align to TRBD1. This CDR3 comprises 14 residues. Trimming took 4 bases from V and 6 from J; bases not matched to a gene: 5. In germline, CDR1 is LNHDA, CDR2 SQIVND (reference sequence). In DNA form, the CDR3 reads TGTGCCAGTAGTAGTACCGGGACAGGCAATGAGCAGTTCTTC. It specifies CASSSTGTGNEQFF.